Reported below is one T cell receptor beta chain. This clonotype was counted between two and nine times. Its antigen remains unidentified. No much larger clone exists at a distance of one base, and base qualities are not known. The data are from a study of response to subunit inactivated influenza vaccine (dated by TCRdb to 2017 to 2018). Context from the whole study: Deep quantitative profiling of the T cell receptor repertoire was used in the study to follow responses to a trivalent subunit inactivated influenza vaccine.

Paper-wide results and their limitations: It was suggested by the authors that each seasonal influenza vaccination may recruit only a limited number of new T cells.

Receptors were amplified or captured by RT-PCR. Instrument used: Illumina HiSeq 2500. Using fastp trimming at Q25 and MiXCR clonotype assembly, TCRdb reanalyzed the public sequencing data and kept in-frame beta chains. All rows with the same CDR3 protein become a single entry with the most common DNA and genes. The sample contains approximately 680,000 distinct CDR3 sequences, more than 15% of them found a single time. Jointly, the top ten make up 9.5% to 13% of the sample. The V end gives up 3 bases and the J end 5 bases, leaving 4 bases in the junction not matched to a gene. The CDR3 goes from the cysteine to the phenylalanine over 14 residues. Only CDR3 DNA remains: 42 bases, in frame from the first base. Via the germline V gene (reference sequence), CDR1 is LGHDT and CDR2 YNNKEL.

Specimen: PBMCs from blood, collected 11 to 12 days after vaccination. This sequence was found in a man in his fifties who received an inactivated influenza vaccine. Donor details come from another sample of the same person, matched by shared clones. The receptor chain draws on TRBV3-1 and TRBJ2-1, and 7 junctional nucleotides match TRBD1. The CDR3 sequence is CASSHWQGDNEQFF. The bases read TGTGCCAGCAGCCACTGGCAGGGGGACAATGAGCAGTTCTTC.